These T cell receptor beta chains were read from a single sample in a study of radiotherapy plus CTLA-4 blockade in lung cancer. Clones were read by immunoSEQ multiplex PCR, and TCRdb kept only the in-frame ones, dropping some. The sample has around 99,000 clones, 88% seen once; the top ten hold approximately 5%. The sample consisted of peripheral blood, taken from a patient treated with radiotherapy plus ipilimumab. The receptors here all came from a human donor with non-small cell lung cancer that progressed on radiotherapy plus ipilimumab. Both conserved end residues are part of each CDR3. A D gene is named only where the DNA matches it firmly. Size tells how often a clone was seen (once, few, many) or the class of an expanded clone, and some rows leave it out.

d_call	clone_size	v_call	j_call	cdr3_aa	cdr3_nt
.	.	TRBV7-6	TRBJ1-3	CASTYGTPLSGNTIYF	TGTGCCAGCACTTACGGGACACCACTCTCTGGAAACACCATATATTTT
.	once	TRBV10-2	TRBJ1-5	CASSDAGGNQPQHF	TGCGCCAGCAGTGATGCAGGAGGCAATCAGCCCCAGCATTTT
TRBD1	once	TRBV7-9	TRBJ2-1	CASSARQGYNEQFF	TGTGCCAGCAGCGCCAGACAGGGGTACAATGAGCAGTTCTTC
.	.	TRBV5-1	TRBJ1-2	CASSLGGGNYGYTF	TGCGCCAGCAGCTTGGGAGGTGGTAACTATGGCTACACCTTC
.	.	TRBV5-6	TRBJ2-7	CASSFGRRGLEQYF	TGTGCCAGCAGCTTCGGGCGGAGGGGACTCGAGCAGTACTTC
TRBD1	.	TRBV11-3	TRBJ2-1	CASSLYRGNEQFF	TGTGCCAGCAGCTTATACAGGGGCAATGAGCAGTTCTTC
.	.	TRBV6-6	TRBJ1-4	CASRVRRAEKLFF	TGTGCCAGCAGGGTCAGGCGGGCGGAAAAACTGTTTTTT
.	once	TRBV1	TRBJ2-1	CTSSQDPGRGYNEQFF	TGCACCAGCAGCCAAGATCCGGGACGCGGGTACAATGAGCAGTTCTTC
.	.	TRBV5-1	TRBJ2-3	CASSLDRSTDTQYF	TGCGCCAGCAGCTTGGACAGGAGCACAGATACGCAGTATTTT
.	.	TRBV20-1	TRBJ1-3	CSAPGQNTIYF	TGCAGTGCTCCCGGACAAAACACCATATATTTT
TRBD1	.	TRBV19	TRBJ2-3	CASRSTGGADTQYF	TGTGCCAGTAGGAGCACAGGGGGCGCAGATACGCAGTATTTT
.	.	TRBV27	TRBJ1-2	CASRFSTLYGYTF	TGTGCCAGCAGGTTCTCCACCCTCTATGGCTACACCTTC
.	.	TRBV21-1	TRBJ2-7	CASSPARTSGFYEQYF	TGTGCCAGCAGCCCTGCGAGGACTAGCGGGTTCTACGAGCAGTACTTC
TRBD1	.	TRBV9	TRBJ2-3	CASSVGTATDTQYF	TGTGCCAGCAGCGTCGGGACAGCCACAGATACGCAGTATTTT
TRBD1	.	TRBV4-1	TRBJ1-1	CASRLGQGKNTEAFF	TGCGCCAGCAGACTGGGACAGGGGAAGAACACTGAAGCTTTCTTT
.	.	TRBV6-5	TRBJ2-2	CASSPPLHTGELFF	TGTGCCAGCAGCCCCCCTCTACACACCGGGGAGCTGTTTTTT
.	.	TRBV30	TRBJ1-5	CAWSPVGENGNQPQHF	TGTGCCTGGAGCCCCGTGGGGGAGAATGGCAATCAGCCCCAGCATTTT
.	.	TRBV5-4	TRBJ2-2	CASSGGALGTGELFF	TGTGCCAGCTCCGGTGGGGCGTTGGGCACCGGGGAGCTGTTTTTT
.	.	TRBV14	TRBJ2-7	CASSQQASAERGYEQYF	TGTGCCAGCAGCCAACAGGCAAGTGCCGAGCGAGGCTACGAGCAGTACTTC
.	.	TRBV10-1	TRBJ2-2	CASSPSGASGELFF	TGCGCCAGCAGTCCCTCAGGGGCGAGCGGGGAGCTGTTTTTT
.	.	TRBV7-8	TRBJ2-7	CASSLGLKSYEQYF	TGTGCCAGCAGCTTAGGACTGAAATCCTACGAGCAGTACTTC
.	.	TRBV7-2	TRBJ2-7	CASSRGLARDEQYF	TGTGCCAGCAGCAGAGGGCTAGCTAGAGACGAGCAGTACTTC
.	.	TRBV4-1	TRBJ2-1	CASSQEDSSYNEQFF	TGCGCCAGCAGCCAAGAGGACAGCTCCTACAATGAGCAGTTCTTC
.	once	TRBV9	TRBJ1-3	CASSVAPHPGAGNTIYF	TGTGCCAGCAGCGTAGCCCCTCATCCGGGCGCGGGAAACACCATATATTTT
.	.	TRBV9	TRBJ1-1	CASSVVPVGFEAFF	TGTGCCAGCAGCGTAGTCCCGGTGGGGTTTGAAGCTTTCTTT
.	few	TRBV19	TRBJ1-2	CASSIGSPSPGLYGYTF	TGTGCCAGTAGTATAGGATCTCCCTCCCCAGGGCTCTATGGCTACACCTTC
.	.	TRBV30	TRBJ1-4	CAWSALTNEKLFF	TGTGCCTGGAGTGCCCTAACTAATGAAAAACTGTTTTTT
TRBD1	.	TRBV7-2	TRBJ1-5	CASSFRQGYQPQHF	TGTGCCAGCAGCTTCCGACAGGGTTATCAGCCCCAGCATTTT
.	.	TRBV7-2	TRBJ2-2	CASSLVRNTGELFF	TGTGCCAGCAGCTTAGTGAGAAACACCGGGGAGCTGTTTTTT
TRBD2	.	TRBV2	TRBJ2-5	CASSDTSGQETQYF	TGTGCCAGCAGTGACACTAGCGGACAAGAGACCCAGTACTTC
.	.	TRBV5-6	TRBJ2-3	CASSWGADTQYF	TGTGCCAGCAGCTGGGGGGCAGATACGCAGTATTTT
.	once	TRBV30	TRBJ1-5	CAWSDGQNNQPQHF	TGTGCCTGGAGCGACGGACAGAACAATCAGCCCCAGCATTTT
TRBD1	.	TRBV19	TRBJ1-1	CASMRTGWHTEAFF	TGTGCCAGTATGCGGACAGGTTGGCACACTGAAGCTTTCTTT
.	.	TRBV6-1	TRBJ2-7	CASAVGHIYEQYF	TGTGCCAGTGCTGTTGGACATATCTACGAGCAGTACTTC
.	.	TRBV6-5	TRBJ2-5	CASSYPDTVGTQYF	TGTGCCAGCAGTTACCCTGACACGGTCGGGACCCAGTACTTC
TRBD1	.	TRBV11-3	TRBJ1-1	CASSLQDRVNTEAFF	TGTGCCAGCAGCCTCCAGGACAGGGTGAACACTGAAGCTTTCTTT
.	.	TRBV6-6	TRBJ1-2	CASSYSAGIGYTF	TGTGCCAGCAGTTACTCGGCAGGTATTGGCTACACCTTC
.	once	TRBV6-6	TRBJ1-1	CASSGRDNINTEAFF	TGTGCCAGCAGTGGGAGGGACAACATTAACACTGAAGCTTTCTTT
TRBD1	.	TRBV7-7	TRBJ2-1	CASRTGTGEGGEQFF	TGTGCTAGCAGGACCGGGACAGGGGAAGGAGGTGAGCAGTTCTTC
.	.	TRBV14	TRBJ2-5	CASSQVWQEGTQYF	TGTGCCAGCAGCCAAGTCTGGCAGGAGGGGACCCAGTACTTC
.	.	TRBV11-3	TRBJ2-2	CASSRGRQGELFF	TGTGCCAGCAGTAGAGGGAGGCAGGGGGAGCTGTTTTTT
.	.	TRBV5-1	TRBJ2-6	CASSLDRPSGANVLTF	TGCGCCAGCAGCTTGGACAGACCCTCTGGGGCCAACGTCCTGACTTTC
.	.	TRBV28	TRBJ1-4	CASSPKMREKLFF	TGTGCCAGCAGTCCAAAGATGCGTGAAAAACTGTTTTTT
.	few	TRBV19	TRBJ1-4	CASRRTAENEKLFF	TGTGCCAGTAGGAGGACAGCAGAGAATGAAAAACTGTTTTTT
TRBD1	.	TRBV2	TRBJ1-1	CASGEDRANTEAFF	TGTGCCAGTGGGGAGGACAGGGCTAACACTGAAGCTTTCTTT